This T cell receptor beta chain stems from a study of graft-versus-host responses after intestinal transplantation. The overall study: All recipients were given anti-thymocyte globulin induction, and tacrolimus and steroids were then administered for three to four years. General study results and limits: Early post-transplant HvG declines were associated with peak circulating GvH clone levels.

The CDR3 runs 17 residues. Deletions cut 5 bases from V and 4 bases from J, with 22 bases between. CDR1 is LNHDA and CDR2 is SQIVND in the germline V gene (reference sequence). A remark on this clone: Its antigen is unidentified.

Graft material was processed, releasing intraepithelial and lamina propria lymphocytes. Clones were read by immunoSEQ multiplex PCR, and TCRdb kept only the in-frame ones, dropping some. This table has approximately 63,000 clones, roughly nine tenths appearing once. The sequence was collected from a human patient who received an intestinal transplant, so some T cells may come from the graft donor. The V call is TRBV19, the J call TRBJ2-3; D unclear. The source material was ileum tissue, sampled around 350 days after transplant. CDR3 amino acids: CASSPHLPIGFPDTQYF. The CDR3 bases are TGTGCCAGTAGTCCCCATCTACCCATCGGGTTCCCAGATACGCAGTATTTT.